Each of the 3 T cell receptor beta chains below was sequenced from the same sample in a study of T cell repertoires in aging, cancer and after chemotherapy (dated by TCRdb to about 2019). These reads were obtained on an Illumina MiSeq. Multiplex touch-down PCR with a mixed TRB-A/B primer pool was used to amplify rearranged TRB sequences covering the V, D and J segments. TCRdb itself trimmed the public reads at Q25 with fastp, ran MiXCR and retained productive beta chains. A single entry per CDR3 protein holds the most common genes and DNA from its merged rows. This sample holds 1,500 or so distinct CDR3 sequences; about a quarter were observed only once. The ten largest clonotypes hold 10% to 12% of the sample. TCR beta rearrangements were amplified from genomic DNA extracted from peripheral blood rather than from sorted cells or RNA. Material for sequencing was blood. These receptors all stem from a human donor with a solid tumor.

This clonotype is labeled large. The V gene is TRBV6-4, the J gene TRBJ2-5, with TRBD2 matching over 10 bases. V was clipped by 6 bases and J by 5 bases; unmatched bases: 9. The CDR3 covers 15 residues. Germline V CDR1 and CDR2: MRHNA, SNTAGT. DNA of the CDR3: TGTGCCAGCAGCGAGAGCGGGGGGGCCGGGGAGACCCAGTACTTC. This sequence encodes CASSESGGAGETQYF.

The table lists this clonotype with a few counts. The chain links TRBV20-1 to TRBJ1-2; 7 nucleotides match TRBD1. CDR3 length: 15 residues. The junction had 10 bases not matched to a gene; V was cut back by 0 bases and J by 6 bases. The germline V gene encodes CDR1 DFQATT and CDR2 SNEGSKA (reference sequence). The CDR3 coding sequence is TGCAGTGCTAGAGATAGCGACAGGGCAGGGCATGGCTACACCTTC. Protein: CSARDSDRAGHGYTF.

Sample share makes this clonotype medium-sized. The chain joins TRBV6-1 to TRBJ2-3; 11 positions agree with TRBD2. Losses at the gene ends were 3 bases for V and 4 bases for J; bases not matched to a gene: 6. The CDR3 contains 16 residues. In germline, CDR1 is MNHNS, CDR2 SASEGT. CDR3 bases: TGTGCCAGCAGTGAGGCAACTAGCGGGAGTGCAGATACGCAGTATTTT. The encoded protein is CASSEATSGSADTQYF.